This entry lists 19 T cell receptor beta chains sequenced from one sample in a study of tumor and adjacent non-tumor tissue in lung cancer. RNA was extracted from bulk tissue without any cell sorting. TCRbeta libraries were built with three rounds of nested PCR, modified from ARM-PCR. TCRdb re-called the multiplex PCR reads through MiXCR, storing one row per CDR3 protein. Of 60,000 to 85,000 distinct CDR3 sequences detected, over 75% appear once; the ten largest clones hold more than 10%. Material for sequencing was lung tumor tissue. The receptors stem from a woman in her 50s with non-small cell lung cancer.

The V gene is TRBV12-3 or TRBV12-4, the J gene TRBJ1-1; 7 bases are a match to TRBD1. The CDR3 consists of 17 residues. Germline trimming cut 6 bases from V and 3 bases from J; bases unmatched to any gene: 16. For the CDR3, the DNA is TGTGCCAGCAGATCCAGCATCCCGACAGGGAGGGACACTGAAGCTTTCTTT. It translates to CASRSSIPTGRDTEAFF.

The gene calls are TRBV11-2 and TRBJ2-3; D gene unclear. The length of the CDR3 is 16 residues. Germline V lookup: CDR1 SGHAT, CDR2 FQNNGV. V lost 9 bases and J lost 4, with 23 bases in between. CDR3 in DNA: TGTGCCAGTAGCCCGCTGGGTTACTCGCTTCCAGATACGCAGTATTTT. It translates to CASSPLGYSLPDTQYF.

On this clonotype itself: Since no conserved phenylalanine or tryptophan closes the CDR3, a read error is the likely cause. The chain has TRBV6-2 or TRBV6-3 and TRBJ1-1, with D unresolved. CDR1 MNHEY and CDR2 SVGEGT come from the germline V gene. Trimming removed 0 bases at V and 11 bases at J, with 13 bases between. The CDR3 totals 13 residues. This CDR3 is CASSYSNDKIAFS. CDR3 DNA: TGTGCCAGCAGTTACTCGAATGACAAGATCGCTTTCTCT.

As to this clonotype: Germline is not matched at one junction end, which may reflect a read error. This chain uses TRBV4-2 with TRBJ2-3, with TRBD2 matching over 9 bases. Per germline, CDR1 LGHNA and CDR2 YNFKEQ. This CDR3 has 17 residues. CDR3 residues: CASGQVGLAGNTDTQYF. The CDR3 nucleotides read TGTGCCAGCGGCCAAGTAGGTCTAGCGGGGAACACAGATACGCAGTATTTT.

Comment on this clonotype: Sequence at one end of the junction differs from germline and may be a read error. The genes are TRBV6-2 or TRBV6-3 and TRBJ2-7, with D uncertain. The CDR3 is 15 residues long. CDR1 is MNHEY, CDR2 SVGEGT, per germline. Here the CDR3 reads CANSYSGWDSYEQYF. CDR3 nucleotides: TGTGCCAACAGTTACTCGGGCTGGGACTCCTACGAGCAGTACTTC.

As concerns this clonotype: The junction does not match germline at one end; this may be a read error. The chain has TRBV11-2 and TRBJ1-2, with D maybe TRBD1 (5 bases). Germline values: CDR1 SGHAT, CDR2 FQNNGV. This CDR3 is 13 amino acids long. CDR3 residues: CVSCLRVGDGYTF. In nucleotides, the CDR3 is TGCGTCAGCTGCCTCAGGGTGGGGGACGGCTACACCTTC. Full variable domain (missing parts from reference TRBV11-2 and TRBJ1-2): EAGVAQSPRYKIIEKRQSVAFWCNPISGHATLYWYQQILGQGPKLLIQFQNNGVVDDSQLPKDRFSAERLKGVDSTLKIQPAKLEDSAVYLCVSCLRVGDGYTFGSGTRLTVV.

CDR3 coding DNA: TGTGCCACCGCATTGATAACCTACGAGCAGTACTTC. Translation gives CATALITYEQYF. The chain joins TRBV10-3 to TRBJ2-7, with unresolved D. Deletions cut 10 bases from V and 2 bases from J, with 12 bases between. The germline CDR1 and CDR2 sequences are ENHRY and SYGVKD. The length of the CDR3 is 12 residues.

This clonotype was detected only once. At one boundary the junction diverges from the germline segment, which might be a read error. The chain links TRBV12-3 or TRBV12-4 to TRBJ2-1; TRBD2 is a possible D gene (6 bases). This CDR3 spans 14 amino acids. CDR3 amino acids: CASRPSGLSSKQFF. DNA of the CDR3: TGTGCCAGCAGACCAAGCGGGCTCTCTAGCAAGCAATTCTTC.

About this clonotype: It is likely a read error, because the conserved phenylalanine at the end of the CDR3 is missing. V gene TRBV4-1 combines with J gene TRBJ2-7; 10 nucleotides match TRBD1. Germline V CDR1 and CDR2: MGHRA, YSYEKL. The CDR3 loop spans 16 amino acids. The CDR3 loop is CASSPFRDRGIYEQYL. The CDR3 coding sequence is TGCGCCAGCAGCCCCTTCCGGGACAGGGGTATCTACGAACAGTACTTG.

This clonotype was seen ten or more times. CDR3 nucleotide sequence: TGTGCCAGCAGCATATCCGGGACAGTTTTTAATTCACCCCTCCACTTT. It is translated as CASSISGTVFNSPLHF. This chain connects TRBV5-4 to TRBJ1-6; 7 bases line up with TRBD1. The CDR3 covers 16 residues. CDR1 SGHNT and CDR2 YYREEE come from the germline V gene (reference sequence). J was trimmed by 6 bases and V by 4 bases; bases with no gene match: 10. The full variable domain, in which reference TRBV5-4 and TRBJ1-6 provide the parts outside the CDR3, is ETGVTQSPTHLIKTRGQQVTLRCSSQSGHNTVSWYQQALGQGPQFIFQYYREEENGRGNFPPRFSGLQFPNYSSELNVNALELDDSALYLCASSISGTVFNSPLHFGNGTRLTVT.

This clonotype appeared many times. CDR3 in amino acids: CATKKGGADTGELFF. CDR3 sequence (DNA): TGTGCCACCAAAAAAGGGGGCGCGGACACCGGGGAGCTGTTTTTT. The genes are TRBV6-1 and TRBJ2-2; TRBD1 aligns across 7 bases. The V gene end was trimmed by 10 bases and the J gene end by 3 bases; junction bases not matched to a gene: 11. The CDR3 extends over 15 amino acids. Germline V gene sequence: CDR1 MNHNS, CDR2 SASEGT.

In its sample, this clonotype was seen once. One end of the junction is discordant with germline, which a read error may explain. The V gene is TRBV6-2 or TRBV6-3, the J gene TRBJ2-3; TRBD1 might be the D (5 bases). The germline gives CDR1 MNHEY, CDR2 SVGEGT. This CDR3 has 14 amino acids. The CDR3 sequence: CASSMYSETGTRYF. In nucleotides, the CDR3 is TGTGCCAGCAGCATGTACAGTGAAACAGGTACGCGGTATTTT.

As for this clonotype: Lacking the conserved final phenylalanine or tryptophan, this CDR3 likely reflects a read error. The chain has TRBV11-1 and TRBJ1-2; 8 nucleotides line up with TRBD1. CDR1 and CDR2 from the germline V gene are SGHAT and FQDESV (reference sequence). The length of the CDR3 is 13 residues. As DNA, the CDR3 is TGTGCTAGCAGCTCACAGGGGGGAAGAGACTACACCTTA. It codes for CASSSQGGRDYTL.

A note on this clonotype: This clone may be a read error of a much larger clone one base away. The rearrangement uses TRBV20-1 and TRBJ1-1; possible D gene TRBD1, 6 bases. Germline lookup yields CDR1 DFQATT and CDR2 SNEGSKA (reference sequence). This CDR3 has 13 amino acids. CDR3 in amino acids: CSATRDTNTEVFF. The DNA for the CDR3 is TGCAGTGCAACCCGGGACACCAACACTGAAGTTTTCTTT.

The chain recombines TRBV6-1 with TRBJ2-3, with D perhaps TRBD1 (5 bases). Germline V CDR1 and CDR2: MNHNS, SASEGT. This CDR3 comprises 13 residues. The V end lost 8 bases, the J end lost 11 bases, and 20 bases lay between the germline ends. The CDR3 region has the DNA TGTGCCAGCGGCGACAGAGAGCAAACTATGCAGTATTTT. It codes for CASGDREQTMQYF.

This clonotype was recorded at least ten times. The gene calls are TRBV28 and TRBJ2-7; 10 bases align to TRBD2. Trimming took 3 bases from V and 6 from J; bases not matched to a gene: 17. The CDR3 loop spans 18 amino acids. Germline-derived CDR1 and CDR2 are MDHEN and SYDVKM. The chain's CDR3 is CASSLLGGVSSGRAEQYF. CDR3 bases: TGTGCCAGCAGTTTGCTAGGGGGAGTTTCGAGCGGGAGGGCCGAGCAGTACTTC.

Of note for this clonotype: At one end the junction does not follow the germline gene, possibly because of a read error. The rearrangement joins TRBV7-2 to TRBJ2-3; D unclear. CDR1 is SGHTA, CDR2 FQGNSA, per germline. CDR3 size: 16 residues. The CDR3 DNA reads as TGTGCCAGCACCTTGACCCCCCCACCAAACACAGACACGCAGTATTTT. It yields the protein CASTLTPPPNTDTQYF.

On this clonotype: Mismatch with germline at one junction end may stem from a read error. This chain joins TRBV6-6 and TRBJ2-5, with D unresolved. The CDR3 is 13 residues long. Germline V gives CDR1 MNHNY, CDR2 SVGAGI (reference sequence). CDR3 DNA: TGTGCCTGCAGCCCTACTGGCGGAGAGACCCCGTACTTC. Its protein is CACSPTGGETPYF.

By its share, this clonotype is medium-sized. The V call is TRBV11-2, the J call TRBJ1-2; 9 bases are shared with TRBD1. Germline CDR1 is SGHAT and CDR2 is FQNNGV. The CDR3 is 16 residues long. Unmatched junction bases numbered 7, after V lost 0 bases and J lost 5 bases. The CDR3 DNA follows: TGTGCCAGCAGCTTAGAAACAGGGGGCCGAGGATATGGCTACACCTTC. This translates into CASSLETGGRGYGYTF.